A single count supports the clone carrying this TCR beta chain. The data were taken from a study of T cell changes during pregnancy in multiple sclerosis. Repertoires were generated with immunoSEQ multiplex PCR, while TCRdb's copy carries only in-frame clones and drops some. The repertoire includes approximately 50,000 clones, approximately 94% of them detected once, and around 0.34% sits in the top ten. The CDR3 loop spans 13 amino acids. Looked up from germline, CDR1 is SGHDT and CDR2 is YYEEEE. Trimming at V came to 4 bases and at J to 9 bases, leaving 7 bases not matched to a gene. The rearrangement uses TRBV5-6 and TRBJ1-2; TRBD1 matches at 9 bases. Sequencing used CD4+ T cells from peripheral blood mononuclear cells, obtained in the third trimester of pregnancy. The origin of this receptor is a female donor with multiple sclerosis, enrolled in a pregnancy study. CDR3 coding DNA: TGTGCCAGCAGCATGGACAGGGGTTTACGCTACACCTTC. Residues: CASSMDRGLRYTF.